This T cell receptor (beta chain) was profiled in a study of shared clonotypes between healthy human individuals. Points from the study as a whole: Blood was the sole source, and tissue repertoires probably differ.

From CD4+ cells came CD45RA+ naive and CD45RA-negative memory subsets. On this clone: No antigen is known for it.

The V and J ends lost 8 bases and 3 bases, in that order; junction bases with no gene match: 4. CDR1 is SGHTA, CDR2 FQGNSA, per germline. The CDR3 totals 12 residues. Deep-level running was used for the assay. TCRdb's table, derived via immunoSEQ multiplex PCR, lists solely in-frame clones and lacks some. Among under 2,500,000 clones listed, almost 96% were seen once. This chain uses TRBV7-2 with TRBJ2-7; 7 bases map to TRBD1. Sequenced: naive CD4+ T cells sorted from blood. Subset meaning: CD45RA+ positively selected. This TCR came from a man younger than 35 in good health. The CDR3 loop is CASGAGGYEQYF. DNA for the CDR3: TGTGCCAGCGGGGCAGGGGGCTACGAGCAGTACTTC.